These 7 T cell receptor beta chains were sequenced from one sample in a study of T cells in tuberculosis. Described time point: new active TB diagnosis, blood taken before or within 7 days of starting treatment. Profiling relied on immunoSEQ multiplex PCR, and the TCRdb table lists in-frame clones only, not all of them. The data contain some 49,000 clones, 90% to 95% of them seen just once; the ten biggest clones take up approximately 1.5%. Sequenced material: PBMCs, taken at tuberculosis diagnosis. All receptors come from an adult with tuberculosis.

This clone has a single count. The V gene is TRBV4-3, the J gene TRBJ1-4; TRBD1 agrees at 9 bases. The germline V gene encodes CDR1 LGHNA and CDR2 YSLEER. This CDR3 comprises 18 residues. V was clipped by 1 base and J by 0 bases; unmatched bases: 6. CDR3 sequence: CASSQVHRGPATNEKLFF. DNA of the CDR3: TGCGCCAGCAGCCAAGTGCACAGGGGGCCAGCAACTAATGAAAAACTGTTTTTT.

The rearrangement links TRBV7-2 to TRBJ1-1; D is ambiguous. The V and J ends lost 3 bases and 3 bases respectively, with 8 bases between them. The CDR3 length is 13 residues. Germline CDR1 and CDR2: SGHTA and FQGNSA. The CDR3, as DNA: TGTGCCAGCAGCTTCAGGCCGTACACTGAAGCTTTCTTT. This encodes CASSFRPYTEAFF.

This clone is categorized as medium-sized. V is TRBV5-1 and J is TRBJ2-7; maybe TRBD2 (6 bases). Germline V gene sequence: CDR1 SGHRS, CDR2 YFSETQ. The CDR3 sequence is 19 residues long. V was shortened by 4 bases and J by 0 bases, with 26 bases between the two germline ends. The CDR3 coding sequence is TGCGCCAGCAGCATAAAGGAACTAGCCCCATTCAGACACTCCTACGAGCAGTACTTC. This sequence encodes CASSIKELAPFRHSYEQYF. Using reference TRBV5-1 and TRBJ2-7 for the parts outside the CDR3, the full variable domain is KAGVTQTPRYLIKTRGQQVTLSCSPISGHRSVSWYQQTPGQGLQFLFEYFSETQRNKGNFPGRFSGRQFSNSRSEMNVSTLELGDSALYLCASSIKELAPFRHSYEQYFGPGTRLTVT.

This chain uses TRBV19 with TRBJ2-5, with 7 bases matching TRBD2. Germline CDR1 is LNHDA and CDR2 is SQIVND (reference sequence). CDR3 length: 13 amino acids. Trimming took 5 bases from V and 5 from J; bases not matched to a gene: 5. CDR3 sequence: CASSSTSVETQYF. For the CDR3, the DNA is TGTGCCAGTAGTTCTACTAGCGTCGAGACCCAGTACTTC.

V usage is TRBV2 and J usage is TRBJ1-5; maybe TRBD1 (5 bases). The germline gives CDR1 SNHLY, CDR2 FYNNEI. This CDR3 is 15 amino acids long. V was cut by 1 base and J by 0 bases, with 7 bases left in between. The CDR3 DNA is TGTGCCAGCAGTGAAGACAGGCATAGCAATCAGCCCCAGCATTTT. Translating gives CASSEDRHSNQPQHF.

V usage is TRBV15 and J usage is TRBJ1-1; 7 bases are a match to TRBD1. The CDR3 runs to 15 residues. The germline V gene has CDR1 LNHNV and CDR2 YYDKDF (reference sequence). After removal of 0 bases from V and 1 base from J, the junction contained 2 bases not matched to a gene. This CDR3 reads CATSRDGDRNTEAFF. The CDR3 DNA reads TGTGCCACCAGCAGAGATGGGGACAGGAACACTGAAGCTTTCTTT.

The chain carries TRBV14 and TRBJ2-1, with D hard to call. The CDR3 consists of 16 residues. V was cut by 5 bases and J by 3 bases, with 17 bases left in between. Looked up from germline, CDR1 is SGHDN and CDR2 is FVKESK. In DNA, the CDR3 is TGTGCCAGCAGCAAAACCTCGACTTCCTACTACAATGAGCAGTTCTTC. This codes for CASSKTSTSYYNEQFF.